The 3 T cell receptor beta chains below all came from one sample that was sequenced in a study of cytomegalovirus exposure and HLA in healthy donors (dated by TCRdb to about 2017). The library was obtained by the immunoSEQ multiplex PCR assay. For the multiplex PCR, a mixture combining 60 forward primers for TCR Vbeta segments and 13 reverse primers for TCR Jbeta segments was used. TCRdb mirrors the immuneACCESS table, restricted to in-frame sequences. Some clones are absent from its copies; in checked studies, under half trace to an unresolved V gene, and the reason for the others is unknown. The sample profile shows over 150,000 clones; roughly three quarters of them were found once. The ten largest clonotypes hold approximately 3.4% of the sample. Source material: PBMCs. Receptors were obtained from a woman aged 50 to 60 in good health and CMV-seropositive.

This clone is a singleton in its sample. This rearrangement joins TRBV6-1 to TRBJ1-1; D remains ambiguous. The ends were cut back, 6 bases at V and 4 bases at J, with 6 bases in the middle. Germline CDR1 MNHNS, CDR2 SASEGT. The CDR3 has 11 amino acids. The CDR3 region is CASRLITEAFF. The CDR3 DNA is TGTGCCAGCAGACTGATCACTGAAGCTTTCTTT.

In regard to this clone: This same CDR3 is encoded by further DNA sequences in the sample. V and J are TRBV9 and TRBJ2-3; 13 nucleotides agree with TRBD2. V dropped 3 bases and J dropped 2; count of bases not matched to a gene: 3. The germline gives CDR1 SGDLS, CDR2 YYNGEE. The CDR3 contains 16 residues. The CDR3 DNA sequence: TGTGCCAGCAGCGGGACTAGCGGGGGCCCCACAGATACGCAGTATTTT. As protein: CASSGTSGGPTDTQYF.

This chain links TRBV7-3 with TRBJ2-1, with TRBD1 as a possible D gene (6 bases). Per germline, CDR1 SGHTA and CDR2 FQGTGA. The CDR3 is 13 amino acids. V gave up 5 bases and J gave up 9 bases, with 14 bases separating them. The chain's CDR3 is CASSLGQFSEQFF. The DNA of the CDR3 is TGTGCCAGCAGCCTCGGACAGTTCAGTGAGCAGTTCTTC.